Following are 23 T cell receptor beta chains from one sample sequenced in a study of radiation and T cells in renal cell carcinoma (dated by TCRdb to the early 2020s). The receptor library was made with the immunoSEQ multiplex PCR assay. The immuneACCESS repertoire file appears here via TCRdb, limited to in-frame rearrangements. These files lack a portion of the clones; in checked studies, under half of the deficit traces to unresolved V genes, and the cause of the others is not known. The sample table contains roughly 100,000 clones; only one count was recorded for approximately 86% of them. The ten biggest clones cover roughly 8% of the sample. This specimen's time point label, per the study, means: baseline pretreatment blood. This specimen's treatment or condition label, interpreted: 15 Gy SBRT to primary tumor, nephrectomy 4 weeks later. This sample comprised blood, obtained from a patient whose treatment included radiotherapy and nephrectomy. These receptors were taken from a man in his fifties or sixties with renal cell carcinoma.

This clone was observed a handful of times. Other DNA variants within this sample encode the same CDR3. The genes are TRBV5-1 and TRBJ2-7, with 10 positions matching TRBD2. There are 15 residues in the CDR3. Germline assignment: CDR1 SGHRS and CDR2 YFSETQ. The J segment lost 3 bases and the V segment lost 0 bases, leaving 3 bases of the junction unmatched. CDR3 in DNA: TGCGCCAGCAGCTTGGCCCTAGCGGGAGTCTACGAGCAGTACTTC. Translating it yields CASSLALAGVYEQYF.

The chain joins TRBV6-1 to TRBJ2-7, with 9 nucleotides matching TRBD1. Germline V gives CDR1 MNHNS, CDR2 SASEGT. Trimming removed 5 bases from V and 2 bases from J; junction bases left unmatched: 7. This CDR3 is built from 15 residues. The CDR3 loop reads CASSSWDRAPYEQYF. The DNA of the CDR3 is TGTGCCAGCAGTTCCTGGGACAGGGCTCCCTACGAGCAGTACTTC.

The sample holds one count of this clone. The chain uses TRBV21-1 and TRBJ2-7. TRBV21-1 is a pseudogene locus. The CDR3 is 11 amino acids. The CDR3 DNA sequence: TGTGCAGCTAAGGGGGAGGAGGAGCAGTACTTC. Its translation is CAAKGEEEQYF.

The gene calls are TRBV27 and TRBJ2-2; D could derive from TRBD1 or TRBD2 (7 bases each). Germline assignment: CDR1 MNHEY and CDR2 SMNVEV (reference sequence). Trimming pared 0 bases from V and 6 bases from J, leaving 14 bases between. The CDR3 has 16 residues. CDR3 DNA: TGTGCCAGCAGTTTATCAAGCAGGGGGGGAGCCGGGGAGCTGTTTTTT. Amino acid sequence: CASSLSSRGGAGELFF.

This clone was seen a handful of times. This chain links TRBV15 with TRBJ1-1; no firm D call. V lost 1 base, J lost 11 bases, and 11 bases lay in between. Germline CDR1 and CDR2: LNHNV and YYDKDF (reference sequence). The CDR3 is 12 amino acids. This CDR3 is CATSRVEGSAFF. The CDR3 DNA is TGTGCCACCAGCAGAGTTGAGGGCTCGGCTTTCTTT. Full variable domain (rest looked up from reference TRBV15 and TRBJ1-1): DAMVIQNPRYQVTQFGKPVTLSCSQTLNHNVMYWYQQKSSQAPKLLFHYYDKDFNNEADTPDNFQSRRPNTSFCFLDIRSPGLGDTAMYLCATSRVEGSAFFGQGTRLTVV.

CDR3 sequence: CASVWHGSYEQYF. The CDR3 coding sequence is TGTGCCAGTGTTTGGCACGGCTCCTACGAGCAGTACTTC. The chain couples TRBV5-6 to TRBJ2-7; D is ambiguous. This CDR3 contains 13 residues. V lost 8 bases and J 0 bases, leaving 12 bases between the germline ends. CDR1 and CDR2 (germline): SGHDT, YYEEEE.

The V and J genes are TRBV4-3 and TRBJ2-1; possible D gene TRBD1, 5 bases. Trimming removed 2 bases from V and 2 bases from J, with 10 bases in between. CDR3 length: 15 amino acids. Per germline, CDR1 LGHNA and CDR2 YSLEER. CDR3 sequence reads: CASSQRQGTYNEQFF. The CDR3 bases are TGCGCCAGCAGCCAAAGGCAGGGCACCTACAATGAGCAGTTCTTC.

V and J are TRBV19 and TRBJ2-7, with TRBD1 matching 8 bases. Germline CDR1 and CDR2: LNHDA and SQIVND (reference sequence). The CDR3 has 13 residues. Germline trimming cut 7 bases from V and 5 bases from J; bases unmatched to any gene: 7. The CDR3 loop is CASTSLQGDEQYF. Here the CDR3 DNA reads TGTGCCAGTACCTCCTTACAGGGGGACGAGCAGTACTTC.

This chain connects TRBV30 to TRBJ2-5; 7 nucleotides align to TRBD1. The germline V gene has CDR1 GTSNPN and CDR2 SVGIG (reference sequence). The CDR3 has 13 residues. V shed 6 bases and J 1 base; nucleotides not matched to a gene: 5. CDR3 in amino acids: CACQTGPQETQYF. CDR3 coding DNA: TGTGCCTGCCAGACAGGGCCCCAAGAGACCCAGTACTTC.

The V and J genes are TRBV5-4 and TRBJ2-7; either TRBD1 or TRBD2 may fit D (5 bases each). Trimming took 5 bases from V and 0 from J, leaving 15 bases between them. The CDR3 runs 15 residues. Germline CDR1 and CDR2: SGHNT and YYREEE (reference sequence). CDR3 region: CASSPGTESSYEQYF. The CDR3 DNA is TGTGCCAGCAGTCCCGGGACCGAGAGCTCCTACGAGCAGTACTTC.

The V call is TRBV10-3, the J call TRBJ2-7; 12 positions match TRBD1. From germline, CDR1 is ENHRY and CDR2 SYGVKD. The CDR3 has 16 amino acids. Trimming at V came to 7 bases and at J to 4 bases, leaving 11 bases not matched to a gene. The CDR3 sequence is CAIMKGGQGALYEQYF. The CDR3 bases are TGTGCCATCATGAAAGGGGGACAGGGGGCTTTGTACGAGCAGTACTTC.

The chain joins TRBV25-1 to TRBJ1-2; a possible D gene is TRBD1 (6 bases). This CDR3 has 13 amino acids. The ends were cut back, 6 bases at V and 3 bases at J, with 11 bases in the middle. The germline gives CDR1 MGHDK, CDR2 SYGVNS. CDR3 protein: CASRGGGHYGYTF. The CDR3 DNA reads TGTGCCAGCAGGGGAGGGGGACACTATGGCTACACCTTC.

The gene calls are TRBV6-5 and TRBJ1-1; 7 nucleotides align to TRBD1. This CDR3 comprises 12 residues. Germline CDR1 is MNHEY and CDR2 is SVGAGI. V lost 5 bases and J lost 5; bases outside the gene matches: 2. CDR3 amino acids: CASSHRGTEAFF. The CDR3 region has the DNA TGTGCCAGCAGTCACAGGGGAACTGAAGCTTTCTTT.

The chain joins TRBV15 to TRBJ2-6, with D unclear. The germline V gene has CDR1 LNHNV and CDR2 YYDKDF (reference sequence). The CDR3 is 16 amino acids. The ends were cut back, 0 bases at V and 0 bases at J, with 6 bases in the middle. CDR3 nucleotide sequence: TGTGCCACCAGCAGAGATAGGATCTCTGGGGCCAACGTCCTGACTTTC. Translated, it gives CATSRDRISGANVLTF.

This clone was counted only a few times. The chain links TRBV6-1 to TRBJ2-1; unclear D gene. Looked up from germline, CDR1 is MNHNS and CDR2 is SASEGT. V lost 7 bases to trimming and J lost 8 bases, with 12 bases between them. This CDR3 has 12 amino acids. DNA for the CDR3: TGTGCCAGCACCCTAGGGATTTATGAGCAGTTCTTC. As protein: CASTLGIYEQFF.

Comments on this clone: Other nucleotide sequences in the sample specify the same CDR3. The rearrangement links TRBV29-1 to TRBJ1-1, with D hard to call. Germline V gene lookup returns CDR1 SQVTM and CDR2 ANQGSEA. The CDR3 is 18 residues long. V dropped 5 bases and J dropped 4 bases, with 29 bases sitting between them. Here the CDR3 DNA reads TGCAGCGTTAATAATCCTCTTCATAGCCCCACAACGAGCACTGAAGCTTTCTTT. It specifies CSVNNPLHSPTTSTEAFF.

In its sample, this clone is medium-sized. V gene TRBV6-5 combines with J gene TRBJ1-1, with D perhaps TRBD1 (5 bases). This CDR3 region has 14 residues. The V gene's germline CDR1 is MNHEY and CDR2 SVGAGI. V was shortened by 5 bases and J by 8 bases, with 18 bases between the two germline ends. This chain's CDR3 is CASSLLGRAAEAFF. DNA for the CDR3: TGTGCCAGCAGTCTCCTGGGCAGGGCTGCCGAAGCTTTCTTT.

V usage is TRBV25-1 and J usage is TRBJ2-7; D is perhaps TRBD1 (6 bases). Between the trimmed V and J ends, which lost 4 bases and 2 bases, there was a span of 18 bases. The CDR3 extends over 16 amino acids. Germline V gene lookup returns CDR1 MGHDK and CDR2 SYGVNS. The CDR3 region has the DNA TGTGCCAGCAGTGTCCGTGGGTCCAGGGGACCCTACGAGCAGTACTTC. Its translation: CASSVRGSRGPYEQYF.

The CDR3 region is CASSPKTENTGELFF. As DNA, the CDR3 is TGTGCCAGCAGCCCTAAGACAGAGAACACCGGGGAGCTGTTTTTT. The chain combines TRBV6-5 with TRBJ2-2, with a weak D call TRBD1 (5 bases). Germline V gene sequence: CDR1 MNHEY, CDR2 SVGAGI. The CDR3 totals 15 residues. V lost 6 bases, J lost 1 base, and 12 bases lay in between.

The V call is TRBV6-1, the J call TRBJ2-7, with a tentative D call TRBD2 (5 bases). This CDR3 contains 12 residues. V lost 7 bases and J lost 3, with 10 bases in between. Germline values: CDR1 MNHNS, CDR2 SASEGT. In DNA form, the CDR3 reads TGTGCCAGCATGGAAGGAGGCTACGAGCAGTACTTC. Its protein product is CASMEGGYEQYF.

The chain combines TRBV7-9 with TRBJ1-5; D not resolved. The CDR3 totals 14 residues. Trimming shortened V by 5 bases and J by 2 bases, and 10 bases separated the two germline ends. Germline assignment: CDR1 SEHNR and CDR2 FQNEAQ (reference sequence). CDR3 sequence reads: CASSRGEGNQPQHF. DNA of the CDR3: TGTGCCAGCAGCCGCGGTGAGGGCAATCAGCCCCAGCATTTT.

The chain couples TRBV5-4 to TRBJ1-6; 11 nucleotides align to TRBD1. After removal of 3 bases from V and 8 bases from J, the junction contained 1 base not matched to a gene. Germline V gene lookup returns CDR1 SGHNT and CDR2 YYREEE (reference sequence). CDR3 length: 14 amino acids. This CDR3 is CASSWGQGDSPLHF. CDR3 DNA: TGTGCCAGCAGCTGGGGACAGGGGGATTCACCCCTCCACTTT. Looking up the rest from reference TRBV5-4 and TRBJ1-6 gives the full variable domain: ETGVTQSPTHLIKTRGQQVTLRCSSQSGHNTVSWYQQALGQGPQFIFQYYREEENGRGNFPPRFSGLQFPNYSSELNVNALELDDSALYLCASSWGQGDSPLHFGNGTRLTVT.

This chain links TRBV7-3 with TRBJ2-1; 12 positions agree with TRBD2. Trimming took 5 bases from V and 9 from J; bases not matched to a gene: 5. This CDR3 is 14 amino acids long. Germline-derived CDR1 and CDR2 are SGHTA and FQGTGA. The CDR3 sequence: CASSLAGGLSEQFF. The CDR3 DNA reads TGTGCCAGCAGCCTAGCGGGGGGGCTTAGTGAGCAGTTCTTC.